These 21 T cell receptor beta chains originate from one sample sequenced in a study of untreated major depressive disorder. Study results and caveats: Compared with controls, depressed patients showed more TRBV05-01 (Vbeta 5.1) usage in CD4+ T cells.

These TCRs are of unknown antigen specificity. Sequencing was performed with immunoSEQ multiplex PCR; in TCRdb, only in-frame clones are kept and a portion is missing. The data show 10,000 to 15,000 clones, 90% to 95% seen once. The material sequenced was CD4+ T cells from PBMCs. The source of these receptors is a woman under 40 with major depressive disorder.

The chain joins TRBV11-3 to TRBJ2-3; 8 nucleotides agree with TRBD1. Unmatched junction bases numbered 10, after V lost 5 bases and J lost 6 bases. There are 15 residues in the CDR3. Germline CDR1 is SGHNT and CDR2 is YENEEA. CDR3 loop: CASSQGTGPQDTQYF. DNA for the CDR3: TGTGCCAGCAGCCAAGGGACAGGCCCCCAGGATACGCAGTATTTT.

In the case of this clone: Relative to the germline gene, one junction end is altered; a read error may explain this. The J gene is TRBJ2-7, the V gene TRBV7-7; a weak D match, TRBD2 (5 bases). The CDR3 extends over 13 amino acids. Looked up from germline, CDR1 is SSHAT and CDR2 is FNYEAQ (reference sequence). CDR3 amino acids: CASSPGPGYEQYF. DNA of the CDR3: TGTGCTAGCAGCCCGGGCCCGGGGTACGAGCAGTACTTC.

This chain joins TRBV10-3 and TRBJ1-5; TRBD1 aligns across 8 bases. The length of the CDR3 is 14 residues. With 10 bases clipped from V and 5 bases from J, the junction kept 10 bases outside the gene matches. CDR1 ENHRY and CDR2 SYGVKD come from the germline V gene. Written as DNA, the CDR3 is TGTGCCACCAAGGGACAGGCAATATATCAGCCCCAGCATTTT. Translated: CATKGQAIYQPQHF.

The chain links TRBV11-1 to TRBJ2-3; either TRBD1 or TRBD2 may fit D (6 bases each). The CDR3 is 17 amino acids. The V gene's germline CDR1 is SGHAT and CDR2 FQDESV (reference sequence). V was cut by 1 base and J by 2 bases, with 16 bases left in between. CDR3 in DNA: TGTGCCAGCAGCTTAGGCCACCGAGGGGGACTCACAGATACGCAGTATTTT. This codes for CASSLGHRGGLTDTQYF.

This clone showed up just a few times. CDR3 sequence: CASSPTRTEQYF. CDR3 nucleotide sequence: TGTGCCAGCTCACCCACCCGCACCGAGCAGTACTTC. This rearrangement joins TRBV18 to TRBJ2-7, with D unclear. This CDR3 is built from 12 residues. Germline V gives CDR1 KGHSH, CDR2 LQKENI. The V and J ends lost 3 bases and 6 bases respectively, with 9 bases between them.

The chain joins TRBV27 to TRBJ1-3, with D possibly being TRBD1 (5 bases). The germline CDR1 and CDR2 sequences are MNHEY and SMNVEV (reference sequence). The CDR3 runs 16 residues. V lost 0 bases to trimming and J lost 4 bases, with 13 bases between them. The CDR3 nucleotides read TGTGCCAGCAGTTTATCGGGGGTAACCGGAGGAAACACCATATATTTT. This codes for CASSLSGVTGGNTIYF.

This chain joins TRBV5-1 and TRBJ2-1; 10 bases line up with TRBD2. The CDR3 runs to 15 residues. Germline V gene data show CDR1 as SGHRS and CDR2 as YFSETQ. The trim removed 0 bases at V and 5 bases at J, leaving 2 bases unmatched. The CDR3 loop reads CASSLGTSGNNEQFF. CDR3 nucleotides: TGCGCCAGCAGCTTGGGGACTAGCGGCAACAATGAGCAGTTCTTC.

The chain joins TRBV9 to TRBJ2-7, with D unclear. The CDR3 consists of 15 residues. Per germline, CDR1 SGDLS and CDR2 YYNGEE. V shed 4 bases and J shed 3 bases, with 17 bases lying between them. This CDR3 is CASSPRDLNGYEQYF. In DNA form, the CDR3 reads TGTGCCAGCAGCCCCCGCGACCTAAATGGCTACGAGCAGTACTTC.

V gene TRBV5-1 combines with J gene TRBJ2-1, with 7 bases identical to TRBD2. V lost 5 bases, J lost 9 bases, and 11 bases stayed unmatched. This CDR3 is built from 14 residues. CDR1 is SGHRS and CDR2 is YFSETQ in the germline V gene. The CDR3 spells CASRLSGGSVEQFF. The CDR3, as DNA: TGCGCCAGCAGACTATCGGGCGGGAGTGTTGAGCAGTTCTTC.

The rearrangement links TRBV7-9 to TRBJ2-7; the match to TRBD2 covers 8 bases. The CDR3 is made up of 16 amino acids. Germline V gene lookup returns CDR1 SEHNR and CDR2 FQNEAQ (reference sequence). After removal of 1 base from V and 5 bases from J, the junction contained 10 bases not matched to a gene. The CDR3 DNA reads TGTGCCAGCAGCTTAGGAGTTCGGGAGGGCCGCCACGAGCAGTACTTC. Its protein product is CASSLGVREGRHEQYF.

V is TRBV27 and J is TRBJ1-5; 9 nucleotides match TRBD1. Germline-derived CDR1 and CDR2 are MNHEY and SMNVEV (reference sequence). Trimming at V came to 8 bases and at J to 7 bases, leaving 18 bases not matched to a gene. The CDR3 spans 17 residues. As DNA, the CDR3 is TGTGCCAGCTCCCCCGGGGACAGGGTTTTGATCGGACAGCCCCAGCATTTT. Residues: CASSPGDRVLIGQPQHF.

This chain joins TRBV4-1 and TRBJ2-5, with a weak D call TRBD1 (5 bases). The CDR3 has 16 amino acids. Trimming pared 2 bases from V and 2 bases from J, leaving 15 bases between. Germline V gene lookup returns CDR1 MGHRA and CDR2 YSYEKL. The DNA of the CDR3 is TGCGCCAGCAGCCAATATTTAGGCAGGGATCAAGAGACCCAGTACTTC. Translation: CASSQYLGRDQETQYF.

The chain employs TRBV6-6 and TRBJ1-4; the D gene is possibly TRBD1 (6 bases). The V end was cut by 6 bases, the J end by 8 bases, with 13 bases between. Germline V gene lookup returns CDR1 MNHNY and CDR2 SVGAGI (reference sequence). There are 13 residues in the CDR3. CDR3 amino acids: CASSPEGGEKLFF. The DNA for the CDR3 is TGTGCCAGCAGCCCCGAAGGGGGGGAAAAACTGTTTTTT.

This chain uses TRBV4-1 with TRBJ2-4; TRBD2 agrees at 7 bases. The length of the CDR3 is 15 residues. The germline V gene encodes CDR1 MGHRA and CDR2 YSYEKL. Germline trimming cut 4 bases from V and 1 base from J; bases unmatched to any gene: 4. CDR3 sequence: CASSPAGGAKNIQYF. The CDR3 coding sequence is TGCGCCAGCAGCCCAGCCGGGGGGGCCAAAAACATTCAGTACTTC.

The rearrangement joins TRBV5-1 to TRBJ2-7; TRBD1 matches at 7 bases. This CDR3 has 18 amino acids. Germline CDR1 reads SGHRS; CDR2 reads YFSETQ. The trim removed 4 bases at V and 2 bases at J, leaving 18 bases unmatched. CDR3 DNA: TGCGCCAGCAGCCCTCATCCCCCCGAAATAGGGACAGCCTACGAGCAGTACTTC. It yields the protein CASSPHPPEIGTAYEQYF. Based on the CDR3 plus reference TRBV5-1 and TRBJ2-7, the full variable domain is KAGVTQTPRYLIKTRGQQVTLSCSPISGHRSVSWYQQTPGQGLQFLFEYFSETQRNKGNFPGRFSGRQFSNSRSEMNVSTLELGDSALYLCASSPHPPEIGTAYEQYFGPGTRLTVT.

The V call is TRBV11-3, the J call TRBJ1-2, with D uncertain. The CDR3 has 16 amino acids. Trimming cost V 5 bases and J 3 bases, with 19 bases left between them. Germline assignment: CDR1 SGHNT and CDR2 YENEEA. CDR3 sequence reads: CASSPGEGLRDYGYTF. The CDR3, as DNA: TGTGCCAGCAGCCCCGGCGAGGGTCTACGGGACTATGGCTACACCTTC.

V gene TRBV27 combines with J gene TRBJ2-1; D tentatively fits TRBD1 or TRBD2 (5 bases each). This CDR3 has 19 residues. Trimming shortened V by 6 bases and J by 0 bases, and 24 bases separated the two germline ends. In germline, CDR1 is MNHEY, CDR2 SMNVEV (reference sequence). The CDR3 bases are TGTGCCAGCAGGGCAACCTCCGGGACGTACTTGAGCTCCTACAATGAGCAGTTCTTC. It yields the protein CASRATSGTYLSSYNEQFF.

CDR3 bases: TGCAGCGTTGAATACCGAAACAGGGAGTTGTACAATGAGCAGTTCTTC. Its translation is CSVEYRNRELYNEQFF. The chain carries TRBV29-1 and TRBJ2-1; D may be TRBD1 (6 bases). CDR1 SQVTM and CDR2 ANQGSEA come from the germline V gene. V was trimmed by 2 bases and J by 4 bases, leaving 18 bases between them. This CDR3 is built from 16 residues.

The chain combines TRBV12-5 with TRBJ2-1; D may match TRBD1 or TRBD2 (7 bases each). V lost 1 base, J lost 8 bases, and 12 bases lay in between. Germline CDR1 reads LGHNT; CDR2 reads FRNRAP. CDR3 size: 14 residues. The CDR3 loop is CASGLGGRGHEQFF. The CDR3 DNA reads as TGTGCTAGTGGTTTGGGAGGGAGGGGGCATGAGCAGTTCTTC.

The chain is built from TRBV7-9 and TRBJ2-7; 7 bases agree with TRBD2. V shed 1 base and J 12 bases; nucleotides not matched to a gene: 6. This CDR3 comprises 12 residues. Germline loops: CDR1 SEHNR, CDR2 FQNEAQ (reference sequence). The CDR3 loop is CASSLESGNAYF. CDR3 nucleotides: TGTGCCAGCAGCTTAGAGAGCGGGAACGCGTACTTC.

The chain carries TRBV25-1 and TRBJ2-3, with TRBD1 identical over 8 bases. There are 16 residues in the CDR3. Germline CDR1 is MGHDK and CDR2 is SYGVNS. The J segment lost 4 bases and the V segment lost 0 bases, leaving 6 bases of the junction unmatched. This CDR3 is CASSEYIRGQADTQYF. The CDR3 coding sequence is TGTGCCAGCAGTGAATATATCAGGGGGCAAGCAGATACGCAGTATTTT.